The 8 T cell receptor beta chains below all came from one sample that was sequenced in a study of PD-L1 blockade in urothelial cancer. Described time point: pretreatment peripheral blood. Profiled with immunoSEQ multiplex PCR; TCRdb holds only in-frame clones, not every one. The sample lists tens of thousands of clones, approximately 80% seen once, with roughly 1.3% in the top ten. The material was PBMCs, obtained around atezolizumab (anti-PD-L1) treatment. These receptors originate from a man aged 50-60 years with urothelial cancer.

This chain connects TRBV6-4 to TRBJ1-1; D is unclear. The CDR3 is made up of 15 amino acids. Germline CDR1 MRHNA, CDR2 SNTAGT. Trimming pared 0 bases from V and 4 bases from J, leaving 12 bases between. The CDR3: CASSDSKQATTEAFF. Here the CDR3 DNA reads TGTGCCAGCAGTGACTCGAAGCAGGCGACCACTGAAGCTTTCTTT.

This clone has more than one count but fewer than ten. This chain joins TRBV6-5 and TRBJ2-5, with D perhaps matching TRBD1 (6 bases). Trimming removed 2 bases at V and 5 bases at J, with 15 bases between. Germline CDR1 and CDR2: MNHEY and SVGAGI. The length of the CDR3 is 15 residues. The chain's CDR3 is CASSYAGVRGETQYF. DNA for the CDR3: TGTGCCAGCAGTTACGCAGGGGTTCGAGGGGAGACCCAGTACTTC.

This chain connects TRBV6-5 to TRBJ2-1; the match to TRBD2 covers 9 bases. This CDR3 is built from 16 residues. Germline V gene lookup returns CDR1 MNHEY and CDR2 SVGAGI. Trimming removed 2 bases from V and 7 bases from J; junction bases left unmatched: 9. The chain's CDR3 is CASSYLAGRKRNEQFF. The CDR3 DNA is TGTGCCAGCAGTTACCTAGCGGGGCGAAAGAGGAATGAGCAGTTCTTC.

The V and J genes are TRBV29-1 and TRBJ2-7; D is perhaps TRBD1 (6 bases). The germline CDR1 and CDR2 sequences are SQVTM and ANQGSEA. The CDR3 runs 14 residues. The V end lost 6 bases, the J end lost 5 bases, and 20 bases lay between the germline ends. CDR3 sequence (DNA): TGCAGCGTCACCACCCGGACAGTAGGTCACGAGCAGTACTTC. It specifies CSVTTRTVGHEQYF.

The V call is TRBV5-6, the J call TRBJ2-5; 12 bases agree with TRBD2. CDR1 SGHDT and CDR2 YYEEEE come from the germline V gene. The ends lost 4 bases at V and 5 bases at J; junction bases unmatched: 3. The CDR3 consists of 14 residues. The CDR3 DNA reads TGTGCCAGCAGCCCTAGCGGGAGGGGGGAGACCCAGTACTTC. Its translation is CASSPSGRGETQYF. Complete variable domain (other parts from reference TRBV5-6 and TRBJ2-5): DAGVTQSPTHLIKTRGQQVTLRCSPKSGHDTVSWYQQALGQGPQFIFQYYEEEERQRGNFPDRFSGHQFPNYSSELNVNALLLGDSALYLCASSPSGRGETQYFGPGTRLLVL.

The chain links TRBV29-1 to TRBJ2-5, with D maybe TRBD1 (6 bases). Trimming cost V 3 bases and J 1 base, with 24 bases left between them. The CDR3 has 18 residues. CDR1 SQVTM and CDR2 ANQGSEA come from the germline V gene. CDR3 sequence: CSVEAHTRAGASQETQYF. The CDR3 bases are TGCAGCGTTGAGGCCCACACACGAGCAGGGGCGAGCCAAGAGACCCAGTACTTC.

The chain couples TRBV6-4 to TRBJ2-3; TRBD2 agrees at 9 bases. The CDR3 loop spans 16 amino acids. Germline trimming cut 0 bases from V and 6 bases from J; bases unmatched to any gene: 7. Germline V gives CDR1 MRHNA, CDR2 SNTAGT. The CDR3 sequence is CASSDSPSGNRDTQYF. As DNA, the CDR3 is TGTGCCAGCAGTGACTCCCCTAGCGGGAACAGGGATACGCAGTATTTT.

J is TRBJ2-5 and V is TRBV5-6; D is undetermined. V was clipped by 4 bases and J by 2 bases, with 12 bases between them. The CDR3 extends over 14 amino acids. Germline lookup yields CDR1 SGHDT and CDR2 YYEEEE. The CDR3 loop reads CASSLPEDQETQYF. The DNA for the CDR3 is TGTGCCAGCAGCCTGCCTGAGGATCAAGAGACCCAGTACTTC.